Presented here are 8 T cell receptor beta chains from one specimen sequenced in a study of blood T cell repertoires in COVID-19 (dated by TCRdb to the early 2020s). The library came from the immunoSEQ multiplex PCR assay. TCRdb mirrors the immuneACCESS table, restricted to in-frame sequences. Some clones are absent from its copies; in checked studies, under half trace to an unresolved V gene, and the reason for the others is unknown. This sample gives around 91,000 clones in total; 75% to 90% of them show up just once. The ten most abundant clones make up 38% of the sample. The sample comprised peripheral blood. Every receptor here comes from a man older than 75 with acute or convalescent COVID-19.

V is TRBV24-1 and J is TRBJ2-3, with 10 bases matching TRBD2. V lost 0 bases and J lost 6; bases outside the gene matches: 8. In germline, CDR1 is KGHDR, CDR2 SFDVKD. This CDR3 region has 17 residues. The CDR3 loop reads CATSDLNRAGGPDTQYF. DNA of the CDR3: TGTGCCACCAGTGATTTGAATCGAGCGGGAGGGCCGGATACGCAGTATTTT.

As DNA, the CDR3 is TGTGCCAGCAGTGCTATGCAGCCCCAGCATTTT. The encoded protein is CASSAMQPQHF. V and J are TRBV28 and TRBJ1-5; D is ambiguous. V lost 5 bases and J 7 bases, leaving 6 bases between the germline ends. The CDR3 has 11 residues. Germline V gene data show CDR1 as MDHEN and CDR2 as SYDVKM.

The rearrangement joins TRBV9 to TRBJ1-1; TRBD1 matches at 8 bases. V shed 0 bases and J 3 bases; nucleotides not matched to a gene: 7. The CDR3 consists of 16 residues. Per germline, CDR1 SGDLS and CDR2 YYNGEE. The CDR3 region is CASSVGPQGADTEAFF. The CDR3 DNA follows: TGTGCCAGCAGCGTAGGACCTCAGGGGGCGGACACTGAAGCTTTCTTT.

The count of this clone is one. CDR3 loop: CASSLGLAGGSGTQYF. CDR3 nucleotides: TGCGCCAGCAGCCTAGGACTAGCGGGAGGGAGTGGTACGCAGTATTTT. V gene TRBV4-3 combines with J gene TRBJ2-3, with 15 bases fitting TRBD2. The CDR3 loop spans 16 amino acids. Germline CDR1 and CDR2: LGHNA and YSLEER. V lost 4 bases, J lost 8 bases, and 7 bases stayed unmatched.

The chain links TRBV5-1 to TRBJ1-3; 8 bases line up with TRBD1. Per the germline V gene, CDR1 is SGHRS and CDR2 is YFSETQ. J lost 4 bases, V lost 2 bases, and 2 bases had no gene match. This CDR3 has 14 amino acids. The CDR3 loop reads CASSFRGLGNTIYF. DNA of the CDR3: TGCGCCAGCAGCTTCAGGGGGCTCGGAAACACCATATATTTT.

In DNA form, the CDR3 reads TGTGCCAGCAGTCCCGGGGTTATGTACGAGCAGTACTTC. Protein: CASSPGVMYEQYF. This rearrangement joins TRBV6-6 to TRBJ2-7; perhaps TRBD2 as D (5 bases). The CDR3 runs 13 residues. Germline-derived CDR1 and CDR2 are MNHNY and SVGAGI (reference sequence). Trimming cost V 5 bases and J 4 bases, with 12 bases left between them.

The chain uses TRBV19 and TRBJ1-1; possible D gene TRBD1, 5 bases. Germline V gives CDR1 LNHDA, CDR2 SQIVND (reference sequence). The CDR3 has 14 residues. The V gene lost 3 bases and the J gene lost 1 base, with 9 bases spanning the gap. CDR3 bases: TGTGCCAGTAGTATTGGTCAGGGGAACACTGAAGCTTTCTTT. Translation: CASSIGQGNTEAFF.

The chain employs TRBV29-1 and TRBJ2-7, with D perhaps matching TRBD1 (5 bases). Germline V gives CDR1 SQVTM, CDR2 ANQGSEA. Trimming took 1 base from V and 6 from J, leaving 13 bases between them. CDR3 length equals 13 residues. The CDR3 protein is CSVEGQGRSEQYF. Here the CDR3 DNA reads TGCAGCGTTGAAGGTCAGGGTCGGAGCGAGCAGTACTTC.